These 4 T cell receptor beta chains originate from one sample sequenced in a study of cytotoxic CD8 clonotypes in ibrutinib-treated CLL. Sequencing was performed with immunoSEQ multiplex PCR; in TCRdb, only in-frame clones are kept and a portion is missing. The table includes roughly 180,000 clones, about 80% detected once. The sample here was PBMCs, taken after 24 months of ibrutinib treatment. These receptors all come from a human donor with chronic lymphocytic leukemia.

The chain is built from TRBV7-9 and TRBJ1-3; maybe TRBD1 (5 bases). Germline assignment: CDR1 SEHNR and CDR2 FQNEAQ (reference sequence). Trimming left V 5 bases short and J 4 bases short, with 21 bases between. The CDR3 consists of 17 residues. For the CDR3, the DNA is TGTGCCAGCAGCCCCCCTGGTTGGGGGGGTGGCGGAAACACCATATATTTT. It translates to CASSPPGWGGGGNTIYF. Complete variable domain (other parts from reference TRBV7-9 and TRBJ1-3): DTGVSQNPRHKITKRGQNVTFRCDPISEHNRLYWYRQTLGQGPEFLTYFQNEAQLEKSRLLSDRFSAERPKGSFSTLEIQRTEQGDSAMYLCASSPPGWGGGGNTIYFGEGSWLTVV.

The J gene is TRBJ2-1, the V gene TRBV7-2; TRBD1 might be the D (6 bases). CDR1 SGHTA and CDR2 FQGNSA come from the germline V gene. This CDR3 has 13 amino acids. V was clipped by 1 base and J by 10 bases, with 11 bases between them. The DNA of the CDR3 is TGTGCCAGCAGCTTAGGACAGGTCGCGGAGCAGTTCTTC. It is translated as CASSLGQVAEQFF.

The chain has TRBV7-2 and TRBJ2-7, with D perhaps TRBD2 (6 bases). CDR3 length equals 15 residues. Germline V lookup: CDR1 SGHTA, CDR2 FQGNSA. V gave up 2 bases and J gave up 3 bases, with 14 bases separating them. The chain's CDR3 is CASSLMGGSYYEQYF. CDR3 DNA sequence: TGTGCCAGCAGCTTAATGGGAGGAAGTTACTACGAGCAGTACTTC.

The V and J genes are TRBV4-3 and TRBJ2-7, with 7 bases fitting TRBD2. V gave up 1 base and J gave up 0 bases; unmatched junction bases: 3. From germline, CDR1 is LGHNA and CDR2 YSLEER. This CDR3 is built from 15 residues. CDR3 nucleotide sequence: TGCGCCAGCAGCCAAGCAGCGGGAAGCTCCTACGAGCAGTACTTC. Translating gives CASSQAAGSSYEQYF.